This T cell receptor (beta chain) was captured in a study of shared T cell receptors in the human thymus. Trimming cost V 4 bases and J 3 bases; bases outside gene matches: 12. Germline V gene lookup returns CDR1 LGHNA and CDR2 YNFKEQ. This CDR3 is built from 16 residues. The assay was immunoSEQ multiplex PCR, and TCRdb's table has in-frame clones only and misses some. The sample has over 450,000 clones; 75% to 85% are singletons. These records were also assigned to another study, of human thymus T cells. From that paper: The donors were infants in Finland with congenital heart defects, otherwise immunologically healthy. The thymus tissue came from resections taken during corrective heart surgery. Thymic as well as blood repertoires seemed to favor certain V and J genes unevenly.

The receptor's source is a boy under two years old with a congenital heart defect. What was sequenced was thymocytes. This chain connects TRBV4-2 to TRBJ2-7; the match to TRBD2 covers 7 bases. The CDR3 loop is CASSRGRSGKSYEQYF. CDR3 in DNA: TGTGCCAGCAGCCGGGGGAGAAGCGGGAAAAGCTACGAGCAGTACTTC.